The rows below give T cell receptor beta chains drawn from one sample of a study of CD8 T cells in Susac syndrome. TCRdb re-called the immunoSEQ multiplex PCR reads through MiXCR, storing one row per CDR3 protein. The table lists some 160,000 distinct CDR3 sequences, about 91% of them singletons, with more than 0.07% in the top ten. The sequenced sample consisted of CD4+ T cells from PBMCs. The receptors shown here come from a human donor in good health. The CDR3 runs from the conserved cysteine through the conserved F or W. D genes are given only for firm matches. The listing skips clone size in some rows; elsewhere it reads once, few, many or a size class.

d_call cdr3_length j_call clone_size v_call cdr3_nt cdr3_aa
. 15 TRBJ2-3 . TRBV7-2 TGTGCCAGCAGCTTAGGGGGCTCGGTAACTAATACGCAGTATTTT CASSLGGSVTNTQYF
. 16 TRBJ1-3 . TRBV9 TGTGCCAGCAGCCCCCCGGGGGCCTCCTCTGGAAACACCATATATTTT CASSPPGASSGNTIYF
TRBD2 16 TRBJ2-3 few TRBV7-2 TGTGCCAGCAGCTTGGGACTAGCGGGGGGGCCAGATACGCAGTATTTT CASSLGLAGGPDTQYF
. 14 TRBJ1-5 . TRBV30 TGTGCCTGGAGCCTGACAGTTCCCAATCAGCCCCAGCATTTT CAWSLTVPNQPQHF
. 15 TRBJ1-4 . TRBV18 TGTGCCAGCTCCCTGGGTCAGGAGACTAATGAAAAACTGTTTTTT CASSLGQETNEKLFF
TRBD1 16 TRBJ1-6 . TRBV5-1 TGCGCCAGCAGCCCGGCAGGGACAGGGCGACCTTCACCCCTCCACTTT CASSPAGTGRPSPLHF
TRBD1 15 TRBJ1-3 . TRBV3-1 TGTGCCAGCAGCCCCTGGGACAGAAGTGGAAACACCATATATTTT CASSPWDRSGNTIYF
. 16 TRBJ1-5 . TRBV6-6 TGTGCCAGCAGTTACTCGAAAGGGAGTAGCAATCAGCCCCAGCATTTT CASSYSKGSSNQPQHF
. 13 TRBJ1-2 . TRBV30 TGTGCCTCCAATAGGGGGACTAACTATGGCTACACCTTC CASNRGTNYGYTF
. 12 TRBJ2-5 . TRBV25-1 TGTGCCAGCAGTGATCCTGGGGGCTCCCAGTACTTC CASSDPGGSQYF
. 15 TRBJ2-7 . TRBV4-3 TGCGCCAGCAGCCAAGATGAGACAAGATCCTACGAGCAGTACTTC CASSQDETRSYEQYF
. 13 TRBJ2-3 . TRBV20-1 TGCAGTGCTAGGGTGACCTCGGCAGATACGCAGTATTTT CSARVTSADTQYF
TRBD2 14 TRBJ2-1 . TRBV4-1 TGCGCCAGCAGCCAACAATCTAGCGGCAATGAGCAGTTCTTC CASSQQSSGNEQFF
TRBD1 15 TRBJ1-3 . TRBV28 TGTGCCAGCAGTACCGGGACAGGGGCTGGAAACACCATATATTTT CASSTGTGAGNTIYF
. 11 TRBJ1-5 . TRBV19 TGTGCCAGTGGTAGCAATCAGCCCCAGCATTTT CASGSNQPQHF
. 17 TRBJ2-2 . TRBV18 TGTGCCAGCTCACCTTCTCCGGGACAATTGACTGACGGGGAGCTGTTTTTT CASSPSPGQLTDGELFF
. 12 TRBJ1-1 once TRBV28 TGTGCCAGCAAGGGAAGAGCCACTGAAGCTTTCTTT CASKGRATEAFF
TRBD2 15 TRBJ2-7 . TRBV5-1 TGCGCCAGCAGCTTCTCTAGCGGGAAGGCCTACGAGCAGTACTTC CASSFSSGKAYEQYF
. 15 TRBJ1-4 . TRBV7-9 TGTGCCAGCAGCCCTCAGGCTCCGTCTAATGAAAAACTGTTTTTT CASSPQAPSNEKLFF
. 12 TRBJ1-2 . TRBV20-1 TGCAGTGCTACCCGAACTAACTATGGCTACACCTTC CSATRTNYGYTF
. 13 TRBJ1-4 . TRBV7-3 TGTGCCAGCAGCCCGGGCCCAGGGGAAAAACTGTTTTTT CASSPGPGEKLFF
. 15 TRBJ2-1 . TRBV7-9 TGTGCCAGCAGCCCCTTGGTAAATAGCCCCAATGAGCAGTTCTTC CASSPLVNSPNEQFF
. 16 TRBJ2-2 . TRBV9 TGTGCCAGTTCACCTACCGGGATTTCGAACACCGGGGAGCTGTTTTTT CASSPTGISNTGELFF
. 16 TRBJ2-2 . TRBV15 TGTGCCACCAGCAGAGATGGGCGGGGGAACACCGGGGAGCTGTTTTTT CATSRDGRGNTGELFF
. 15 TRBJ1-1 . TRBV18 TGTGCCAGCTCACCACGCCAGGGTAGTATTGATGAAGCTTTCTTT CASSPRQGSIDEAFF
. 15 TRBJ1-2 . TRBV3-1 TGTGCCAGCAGCCAAGATACGGTCGGGGTTTATGGCTACACCTTC CASSQDTVGVYGYTF
TRBD1 16 TRBJ2-6 . TRBV24-1 TGTGCCACCAGTGTCAGTGACAGGGCTGGGGCCAACGTCCTGACTTTC CATSVSDRAGANVLTF
TRBD1 13 TRBJ1-2 . TRBV2 TGTGCCAGCGGACAGGGACAATCGGGTGGCTACACCTTC CASGQGQSGGYTF
. 15 TRBJ2-7 . TRBV3-1 TGTGCCAGCAGCCAAGAACTAGCCTCGAGCCACGAGCAGTACTTC CASSQELASSHEQYF
. 13 TRBJ1-1 . TRBV28 TGTGCCAGCAGTGGGACATCGAACACTGAAGCTTTCTTT CASSGTSNTEAFF
TRBD2 15 TRBJ2-7 . TRBV7-3 TGTGCCAGCAGCCTCGGGACTAGCGGGAGGTACGAGCAGTACTTC CASSLGTSGRYEQYF
. 12 TRBJ1-1 . TRBV25-1 TGTGCCAGCAGTGAATTTTTTACCGGGGCTTTCTTT CASSEFFTGAFF
. 13 TRBJ1-4 few TRBV29-1 TGCAGCGTTACGGGACCTAGGAATGAAAAACTGTTTTTT CSVTGPRNEKLFF
TRBD2 14 TRBJ2-5 . TRBV4-1 TGCGCCAGCAGCCAAACTAGCGCGCAAGAGACCCAGTACTTC CASSQTSAQETQYF
. 13 TRBJ1-1 . TRBV2 TGTGCCAGCTACGCTGAGGTGAACACTGAAGCTTTCTTT CASYAEVNTEAFF
. 12 TRBJ2-7 . TRBV20-1 TGCAGTGCTAGAGAAGACAGCTACGAGCAGTACTTC CSAREDSYEQYF
TRBD1 14 TRBJ1-5 . TRBV18 TGTGCCAGCTCAGCGACAGGGGTCGATCAGCCCCAGCATTTT CASSATGVDQPQHF
TRBD1 13 TRBJ1-5 . TRBV30 TGTGCCTGGGCCCGACAGGGGGATCAGCCCCAGCATTTT CAWARQGDQPQHF
. 13 TRBJ1-4 . TRBV12-3/TRBV12-4 TGTGCCAGCAGTAGGACCCTGGAGGAAAAACTGTTTTTT CASSRTLEEKLFF
. 19 TRBJ2-6 once TRBV11-1 TGTGCCAGCAGCCGCCGTCCCGGCAGGGGTAGCTCTGGGGCCAACGTCCTGACTTTC CASSRRPGRGSSGANVLTF
TRBD2 15 TRBJ2-7 . TRBV3-1 TGTGCCAGCAGCTCGACTAGCGGGGCCTTACGTGAGCAGTACTTC CASSSTSGALREQYF
TRBD1 15 TRBJ2-6 . TRBV28 TGTGCCAGCAGTCCACAGGGGTTTGGGGCCAACGTCCTGACTTTC CASSPQGFGANVLTF
. 15 TRBJ2-7 once TRBV7-9 TGTGCCAGCAGCTCCGCCGGGACACCCTCCTACGAGCAGTACTTC CASSSAGTPSYEQYF
. 13 TRBJ2-5 . TRBV9 TGTGCCAGCAGCTCTTATGGGAAAGAGACCCAGTACTTC CASSSYGKETQYF
TRBD2 16 TRBJ2-7 . TRBV19 TGTGCCAGTAGTACTGCCGGGACTAGCGGTCCCTACGAGCAGTACTTC CASSTAGTSGPYEQYF
. 15 TRBJ1-1 . TRBV10-3 TGTGCCACCATTAGCAGGGAGGCGATGGTCACTGAAGCTTTCTTT CATISREAMVTEAFF
. 13 TRBJ1-2 once TRBV3-1 TGTGCCAGCAGCCAAGACGATCGGGACGGCTACACCTTC CASSQDDRDGYTF
. 14 TRBJ1-1 . TRBV6-2/TRBV6-3 TGTGCCAGCAGTTACAGGGGGATGGGCACTGAAGCTTTCTTT CASSYRGMGTEAFF
. 11 TRBJ2-5 . TRBV5-1 TGCGCCAGCAGCGTGAGGGAGACCCAGTACTTC CASSVRETQYF
TRBD1 15 TRBJ2-1 . TRBV5-1 TGCGCCAGCAGCTCCGGGACAGGGGGCGCGAATGAGCAGTTCTTC CASSSGTGGANEQFF
. 14 TRBJ1-1 . TRBV5-1 TGCGCCAGCAGCTTGGGTGTAGTAGGCACTGAAGCTTTCTTT CASSLGVVGTEAFF
. 12 TRBJ1-1 once TRBV29-1 TGCAGCGTGGTACCGGCGAACACTGAAGCTTTCTTT CSVVPANTEAFF
. 14 TRBJ2-2 . TRBV12-3/TRBV12-4 TGTGCCAGCAGTTTATTGCACGTTGTTGAGAAGCTGTTTTTT CASSLLHVVEKLFF
TRBD2 19 TRBJ2-1 . TRBV20-1 TGCAGTGCTAGAGACCGAATAAACCCAGGGACTAGCTCCTACAATGAGCAGTTCTTC CSARDRINPGTSSYNEQFF
TRBD2 15 TRBJ2-7 . TRBV7-9 TGTGCCAGCAGTCGAGAACTAGCGGGAATCAGCGAGCAGTACTTC CASSRELAGISEQYF